The next 32 T cell receptor beta chains were all read from a single sample in a study of cytomegalovirus exposure and HLA in healthy donors. The study ran its PCR with 60 Vbeta and 13 Jbeta primers. Clones were read by immunoSEQ multiplex PCR, and TCRdb kept only the in-frame ones, dropping some. This table holds some 100,000 clones, 62% found once. Sequences were obtained from PBMCs. The receptors were gathered from a woman in her twenties or thirties in good health and CMV-seropositive.

The chain couples TRBV9 to TRBJ2-7, with a possible D match to TRBD1 (6 bases). The CDR3 has 15 residues. Germline CDR1 reads SGDLS; CDR2 reads YYNGEE. The V end lost 2 bases, the J end lost 3 bases, and 15 bases lay between the germline ends. The CDR3 sequence: CASSVHTGMIYEQYF. In DNA, the CDR3 is TGTGCCAGCAGCGTCCACACAGGGATGATCTACGAGCAGTACTTC.

The CDR3: CASSPSGGPNTEAFF. The DNA for the CDR3 is TGTGCCAGCAGTCCCTCAGGGGGACCGAACACTGAAGCTTTCTTT. The rearrangement links TRBV28 to TRBJ1-1, with 7 bases lining up with TRBD1. The CDR3 loop spans 15 amino acids. From germline, CDR1 is MDHEN and CDR2 SYDVKM. The ends lost 5 bases at V and 1 base at J; junction bases unmatched: 7.

V gene TRBV15 combines with J gene TRBJ2-3, with D unclear. Per germline, CDR1 LNHNV and CDR2 YYDKDF (reference sequence). The ends were cut back, 2 bases at V and 3 bases at J, with 6 bases in the middle. This CDR3 is built from 13 residues. The CDR3 here is CATSRRVTDTQYF. CDR3 in DNA: TGTGCCACCAGCAGACGAGTTACAGATACGCAGTATTTT. Using reference TRBV15 and TRBJ2-3 for the parts outside the CDR3, the full variable domain is DAMVIQNPRYQVTQFGKPVTLSCSQTLNHNVMYWYQQKSSQAPKLLFHYYDKDFNNEADTPDNFQSRRPNTSFCFLDIRSPGLGDTAMYLCATSRRVTDTQYFGPGTRLTVL.

The CDR3 coding sequence is TGTGCCAGTAGTCGGGACAAAGCAACTAATGAAAAACTGTTTTTT. Translated, it gives CASSRDKATNEKLFF. The rearrangement joins TRBV19 to TRBJ1-4; D may be TRBD1 (6 bases). Per the germline V gene, CDR1 is LNHDA and CDR2 is SQIVND (reference sequence). V was cut by 5 bases and J by 0 bases, with 10 bases left in between. The CDR3 is made up of 15 amino acids.

V usage is TRBV27 and J usage is TRBJ1-1; 8 bases are shared with TRBD1. This CDR3 has 15 amino acids. The germline V gene encodes CDR1 MNHEY and CDR2 SMNVEV (reference sequence). V lost 2 bases, J lost 5 bases, and 7 bases stayed unmatched. The CDR3 spells CASSLLDRGFTEAFF. The CDR3 DNA reads TGTGCCAGCAGTTTACTAGACAGGGGTTTTACTGAAGCTTTCTTT.

V gene TRBV27 combines with J gene TRBJ2-2; D not certain. CDR1 MNHEY and CDR2 SMNVEV come from the germline V gene (reference sequence). The CDR3 covers 13 residues. V was clipped by 9 bases and J by 2 bases, with 10 bases between them. CDR3 protein: CASCPSNTGELFF. The CDR3, as DNA: TGTGCCAGTTGTCCTTCTAACACCGGGGAGCTGTTTTTT.

The chain is built from TRBV28 and TRBJ1-2; 7 bases align to TRBD1. Germline V lookup: CDR1 MDHEN, CDR2 SYDVKM. Trimming removed 2 bases from V and 5 bases from J; junction bases left unmatched: 8. CDR3 size: 15 residues. The CDR3 protein is CASSLPQTGIYGYTF. The CDR3 DNA follows: TGTGCCAGCAGTTTACCCCAGACAGGGATTTATGGCTACACCTTC.

This clone was seen once. The chain couples TRBV14 to TRBJ2-7; TRBD1 aligns across 10 bases. This CDR3 contains 13 residues. Losses at the gene ends were 9 bases for V and 2 bases for J; bases not matched to a gene: 4. Germline V gene sequence: CDR1 SGHDN, CDR2 FVKESK. CDR3 in amino acids: CASSGTGAYEQYF. In DNA form, the CDR3 reads TGTGCCAGTTCCGGGACAGGGGCCTACGAGCAGTACTTC.

The chain employs TRBV6-5 and TRBJ1-3; D gene uncertain. Trimming stripped 5 bases from V and 4 bases from J, with 6 bases between. The CDR3 has 12 amino acids. Germline V gives CDR1 MNHEY, CDR2 SVGAGI. CDR3 protein: CASSTQGNTIYF. For the CDR3, the DNA is TGTGCCAGCAGTACCCAGGGAAACACCATATATTTT.

This CDR3 is CASSSTGGAGELFF. Written as DNA, the CDR3 is TGTGCCAGCAGCTCAACAGGGGGGGCCGGGGAGCTGTTTTTT. The chain joins TRBV7-2 to TRBJ2-2; TRBD1 is a possible D gene (8 bases). Germline assignment: CDR1 SGHTA and CDR2 FQGNSA. The CDR3 has 14 amino acids. The ends were cut back, 4 bases at V and 6 bases at J, with 12 bases in the middle.

The CDR3 bases are TGCGCCAGCAGCAAAGGGACTAGCGGGGGGGCCACAGATACGCAGTATTTT. This translates into CASSKGTSGGATDTQYF. The rearrangement links TRBV5-1 to TRBJ2-3, with 16 bases identical to TRBD2. Losses at the gene ends were 4 bases for V and 2 bases for J; bases not matched to a gene: 4. CDR1 SGHRS and CDR2 YFSETQ come from the germline V gene. CDR3 size: 17 residues.

The genes are TRBV6-1 and TRBJ2-5; 10 bases align to TRBD1. The CDR3 covers 15 residues. Germline loops: CDR1 MNHNS, CDR2 SASEGT. V lost 4 bases to trimming and J lost 6 bases; unmatched junction nucleotides: 8. The CDR3 here is CASSATGGADQTQYF. CDR3 coding DNA: TGTGCCAGCAGTGCGACAGGGGGCGCGGACCAGACCCAGTACTTC.

Remarks on this clone: Germline is not matched at one junction end, which may reflect a read error. The chain uses TRBV25-1 and TRBJ1-2; no reliable D call. The CDR3 runs 12 residues. Germline lookup yields CDR1 MGHDK and CDR2 SYGVNS. CDR3 residues: CASAHSNYGYPF. The CDR3 DNA is TGTGCCAGCGCACATAGTAACTATGGCTACCCCTTC.

This clone was seen a few times. The chain has TRBV5-1 and TRBJ1-1; D might be TRBD1 (5 bases). Germline-derived CDR1 and CDR2 are SGHRS and YFSETQ. Trimming took 4 bases from V and 1 from J, leaving 11 bases between them. The CDR3 contains 14 residues. CDR3 in DNA: TGCGCCAGCAGCGCCGGGACTGGGAACACTGAAGCTTTCTTT. Protein product: CASSAGTGNTEAFF. Based on the CDR3 plus reference TRBV5-1 and TRBJ1-1, the full variable domain is KAGVTQTPRYLIKTRGQQVTLSCSPISGHRSVSWYQQTPGQGLQFLFEYFSETQRNKGNFPGRFSGRQFSNSRSEMNVSTLELGDSALYLCASSAGTGNTEAFFGQGTRLTVV.

This clone was seen a few times. V and J are TRBV19 and TRBJ1-6, with 7 bases matching TRBD1. This CDR3 comprises 16 residues. V gave up 3 bases and J gave up 7 bases; unmatched junction bases: 9. Germline values: CDR1 LNHDA, CDR2 SQIVND (reference sequence). CDR3 DNA sequence: TGTGCCAGTAGTATCAGGGGGACAGTAAAGAATTCACCCCTCCACTTT. This sequence encodes CASSIRGTVKNSPLHF.

The rearrangement links TRBV5-5 to TRBJ2-1; 15 bases line up with TRBD2. The trim removed 6 bases at V and 0 bases at J, leaving 10 bases unmatched. Germline V gene sequence: CDR1 SGHKS, CDR2 YYEKEE (reference sequence). The CDR3 length is 19 residues. The CDR3 nucleotides read TGTGCCAGCATCCGCTGGGGACTAGCGGGGGGTAGCTCCTACAATGAGCAGTTCTTC. Translated, it gives CASIRWGLAGGSSYNEQFF. The variable domain in full, with the rest retrieved from reference TRBV5-5 and TRBJ2-1, is DAGVTQSPTHLIKTRGQQVTLRCSPISGHKSVSWYQQVLGQGPQFIFQYYEKEERGRGNFPDRFSARQFPNYSSELNVNALLLGDSALYLCASIRWGLAGGSSYNEQFFGPGTRLTVL.

Only one count was recorded for this clone. V usage is TRBV15 and J usage is TRBJ2-7; unclear D gene. CDR1 LNHNV and CDR2 YYDKDF come from the germline V gene (reference sequence). The CDR3 has 16 residues. V lost 3 bases, J lost 0 bases, and 15 bases lay in between. Here the CDR3 DNA reads TGTGCCACCAGCAGGATACCGACACCAGGCTCCTACGAGCAGTACTTC. As protein: CATSRIPTPGSYEQYF.

This chain links TRBV4-3 with TRBJ1-2; 7 positions agree with TRBD1. V gave up 5 bases and J gave up 4 bases; unmatched junction bases: 10. The CDR3 runs 15 residues. CDR1 and CDR2 from the germline V gene are LGHNA and YSLEER. The CDR3 nucleotides are TGCGCCAGCAGCGTTACAGGGGAAAGGAGCTATGGCTACACCTTC. It translates to CASSVTGERSYGYTF.

The chain's CDR3 is CASSSLPGQYYEQYF. CDR3 nucleotides: TGTGCCAGCAGCTCATTACCGGGACAGTACTACGAGCAGTACTTC. This rearrangement joins TRBV11-2 to TRBJ2-7, with 7 positions matching TRBD1. V shed 4 bases, J shed 3 bases, and the junction held 9 bases outside the gene matches. Per germline, CDR1 SGHAT and CDR2 FQNNGV. The CDR3 is made up of 15 amino acids.

This chain joins TRBV30 and TRBJ2-1; D not certain. From germline, CDR1 is GTSNPN and CDR2 SVGIG (reference sequence). CDR3 length: 15 residues. Trimming shortened V by 6 bases and J by 0 bases, and 15 bases separated the two germline ends. The CDR3 sequence is CACRSTVSSYNEQFF. DNA for the CDR3: TGTGCCTGCCGGTCTACAGTCTCCTCCTACAATGAGCAGTTCTTC.

J is TRBJ1-5 and V is TRBV2; D possibly corresponds to TRBD1 (5 bases). This CDR3 has 16 amino acids. Looked up from germline, CDR1 is SNHLY and CDR2 is FYNNEI. V was cut by 2 bases and J by 1 base, with 12 bases left in between. The CDR3 bases are TGTGCCAGCAGTGAACCCCAGGGAAGGAGCAATCAGCCCCAGCATTTT. Translating gives CASSEPQGRSNQPQHF.

This clone showed up just a few times. The chain links TRBV5-1 to TRBJ1-1; a weak D match, TRBD1 (6 bases). The CDR3 is made up of 15 amino acids. Trimming removed 4 bases at V and 4 bases at J, with 17 bases between. Germline V gene data show CDR1 as SGHRS and CDR2 as YFSETQ. The DNA for the CDR3 is TGCGCCAGCAGCCAAATAGGGGAGGGGGGCACTGAAGCTTTCTTT. Amino acid sequence: CASSQIGEGGTEAFF.

V gene TRBV29-1 combines with J gene TRBJ2-7, with 9 bases that match TRBD1. CDR3 length: 14 amino acids. The junction had 14 bases not matched to a gene; V was cut back by 7 bases and J by 7 bases. Germline lookup yields CDR1 SQVTM and CDR2 ANQGSEA. The CDR3 loop is CSALAGTGLWEQYF. The CDR3 nucleotides are TGCAGCGCCCTGGCCGGGACAGGGTTATGGGAGCAGTACTTC.

The CDR3 here is CASSTQETQYF. The CDR3 DNA reads as TGTGCCAGCAGCACACAAGAGACCCAGTACTTC. This chain joins TRBV5-4 and TRBJ2-5; D call uncertain. The V gene lost 4 bases and the J gene lost 2 bases, with 3 bases spanning the gap. CDR3 length: 11 residues. Per germline, CDR1 SGHNT and CDR2 YYREEE (reference sequence). Combining the CDR3 with reference TRBV5-4 and TRBJ2-5 gives the whole variable domain ETGVTQSPTHLIKTRGQQVTLRCSSQSGHNTVSWYQQALGQGPQFIFQYYREEENGRGNFPPRFSGLQFPNYSSELNVNALELDDSALYLCASSTQETQYFGPGTRLLVL.

This clone was recorded a few times. This chain links TRBV6-6 with TRBJ2-7, with TRBD1 matching 7 bases. J was trimmed by 2 bases and V by 2 bases; bases with no gene match: 3. There are 14 residues in the CDR3. Per germline, CDR1 MNHNY and CDR2 SVGAGI (reference sequence). This CDR3 is CASSYRGQPYEQYF. The CDR3 DNA is TGTGCCAGCAGTTACCGGGGACAGCCCTACGAGCAGTACTTC.

The V and J genes are TRBV4-3 and TRBJ2-7; a weak D match, TRBD1 (7 bases). There are 16 residues in the CDR3. Germline loops: CDR1 LGHNA, CDR2 YSLEER. The V end lost 3 bases, the J end lost 3 bases, and 18 bases lay between the germline ends. The CDR3 protein is CASSHSAGQLNYEQYF. The DNA of the CDR3 is TGCGCCAGCAGCCATTCGGCGGGACAGTTGAACTACGAGCAGTACTTC.

The chain carries TRBV6-1 and TRBJ1-1; weak D call: TRBD1 (6 bases). The CDR3 covers 14 residues. CDR1 MNHNS and CDR2 SASEGT come from the germline V gene. The V gene lost 6 bases and the J gene lost 3 bases, with 14 bases spanning the gap. DNA of the CDR3: TGTGCCAGCAGCTCTCGGACAGTATACACTGAAGCTTTCTTT. Protein: CASSSRTVYTEAFF.

This clone has only one observation. The rearrangement joins TRBV4-3 to TRBJ1-2; possibly TRBD1 for D (6 bases). V lost 1 base, J lost 2 bases, and 11 bases lay in between. CDR1 LGHNA and CDR2 YSLEER come from the germline V gene. This CDR3 spans 15 amino acids. CDR3 sequence reads: CASSQGPGGNYGYTF. Here the CDR3 DNA reads TGCGCCAGCAGCCAAGGGCCTGGGGGCAACTATGGCTACACCTTC.

This clone was observed a single time. V and J are TRBV6-6 and TRBJ1-3; no clear D gene. CDR1 is MNHNY, CDR2 SVGAGI, per germline (reference sequence). Trimming shortened V by 2 bases and J by 4 bases, and 6 bases separated the two germline ends. The CDR3 has 13 residues. In DNA form, the CDR3 reads TGTGCCAGCAGTTACGCGGGGGGAAACACCATATATTTT. Translation gives CASSYAGGNTIYF.

The CDR3 nucleotides read TGTGCTAGTGGTTCACGAGGGACTAGCGGGGGACACGAGCAGTACTTC. This sequence encodes CASGSRGTSGGHEQYF. The genes are TRBV12-5 and TRBJ2-7; 14 bases fit TRBD2. The CDR3 is made up of 16 amino acids. In germline, CDR1 is LGHNT, CDR2 FRNRAP. The J segment lost 5 bases and the V segment lost 4 bases, leaving 7 bases of the junction unmatched.

The CDR3 here is CASSPKLAGVITNEQFF. CDR3 DNA: TGTGCCAGCAGCCCCAAACTAGCGGGGGTCATCACTAATGAGCAGTTCTTC. The chain employs TRBV7-8 and TRBJ2-1, with TRBD2 matching 11 bases. Germline-derived CDR1 and CDR2 are SGHVS and FQNEAQ. There are 17 residues in the CDR3. V gave up 5 bases and J gave up 7 bases; unmatched junction bases: 13.

This chain joins TRBV2 and TRBJ2-5, with 9 positions matching TRBD1. The germline V gene has CDR1 SNHLY and CDR2 FYNNEI. CDR3 length equals 14 residues. Trimming removed 10 bases from V and 5 bases from J; junction bases left unmatched: 11. In DNA form, the CDR3 reads TGTGCCACCGCTGGGGACAGGGCCCGGGAGACCCAGTACTTC. It encodes CATAGDRARETQYF.